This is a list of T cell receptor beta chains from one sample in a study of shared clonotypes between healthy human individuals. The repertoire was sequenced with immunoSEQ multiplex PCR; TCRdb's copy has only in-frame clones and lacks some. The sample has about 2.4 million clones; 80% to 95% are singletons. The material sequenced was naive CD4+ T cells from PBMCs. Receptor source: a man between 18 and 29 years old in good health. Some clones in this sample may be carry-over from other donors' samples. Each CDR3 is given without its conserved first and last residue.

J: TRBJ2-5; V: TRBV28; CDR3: ASRTRGAANQETQY
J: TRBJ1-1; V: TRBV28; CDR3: ASSLSSGGDTEAF
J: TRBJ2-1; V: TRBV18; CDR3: ASSPTLASGSGDEQF
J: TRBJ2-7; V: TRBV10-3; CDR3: AIRGNYEQY
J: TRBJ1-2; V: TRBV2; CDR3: ASSDRLIYGYT
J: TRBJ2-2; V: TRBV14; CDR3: ASRSGQANTGELF
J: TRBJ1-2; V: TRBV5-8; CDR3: ASKIRGTYGYT
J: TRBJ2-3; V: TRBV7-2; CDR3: ASSYLAGAVTDTQY
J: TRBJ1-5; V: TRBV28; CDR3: ASHQRGPSNQPQH
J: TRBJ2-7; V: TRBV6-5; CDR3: ASSYRFRDTTYEQY
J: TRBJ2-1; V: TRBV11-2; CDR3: ASSPPGLAANEQF
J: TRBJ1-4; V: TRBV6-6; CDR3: ASSYILGGSGEKLF
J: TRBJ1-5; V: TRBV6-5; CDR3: ASSYSEGWTQH
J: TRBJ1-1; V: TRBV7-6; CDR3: ASSLGRGLEAF
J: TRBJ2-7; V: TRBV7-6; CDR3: ASSLGGRALYEQY
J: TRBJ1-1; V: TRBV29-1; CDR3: SVEDRDRRGKEAF
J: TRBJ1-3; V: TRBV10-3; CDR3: AISESGGSGNTIY
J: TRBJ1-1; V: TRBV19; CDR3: ASSPGSRRPNTEAF
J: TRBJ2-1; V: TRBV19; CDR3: ASSIGRESRLF
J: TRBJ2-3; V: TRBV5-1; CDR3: ASSFGYGTDTQY
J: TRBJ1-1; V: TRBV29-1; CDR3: SVVYMAALGTEAF
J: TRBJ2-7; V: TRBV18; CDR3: ASSQTGGSYEQY
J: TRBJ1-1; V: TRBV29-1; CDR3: SVQNTEAF
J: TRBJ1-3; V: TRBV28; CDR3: ASSPPRPNTIY
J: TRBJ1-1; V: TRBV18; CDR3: ASSPGQGNTEAF
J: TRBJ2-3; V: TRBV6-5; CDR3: ASSYSWGTDTQY
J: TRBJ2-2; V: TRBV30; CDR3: AWSVLGQNTGELF
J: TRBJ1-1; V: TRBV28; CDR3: ASRLDMNTEAF
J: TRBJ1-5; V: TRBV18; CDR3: ASSPPTANQPQH
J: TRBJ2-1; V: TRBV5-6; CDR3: ASSLVGRNEQF
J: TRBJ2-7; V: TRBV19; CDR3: ATGKGQGAYEQY
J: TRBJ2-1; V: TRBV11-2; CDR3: ASSFAQGSLYNEQF
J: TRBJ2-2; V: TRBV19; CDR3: ASSPLGGTGELF
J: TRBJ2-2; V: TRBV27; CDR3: ASSEGGTITGELF